This is a list of T cell receptor beta chains from one sample in a study of blood T cell repertoires in COVID-19. TCRdb's table, derived via immunoSEQ multiplex PCR, lists solely in-frame clones and lacks some. The data show a few hundred thousand clones, 86% seen once. Sequencing used PBMCs or T cells enriched from blood (not recorded which). Receptors originate from a woman in her twenties or thirties who had been exposed to COVID-19. The CDR3 runs from the conserved cysteine through the conserved F or W. The D gene is left open where the match is weak. Clone size, where shown, is once, few, many, or a class for clones that have expanded.

15 TRBJ1-2 NA TRBV4-1 NA CASSQGGLGALGYTF TGCGCCAGCAGCCAAGGAGGGCTGGGGGCGCTTGGCTACACCTTC
16 TRBJ2-7 few TRBV11-2 TRBD1 CASSLGQGELLYEQYF TGTGCCAGCAGCTTAGGACAGGGGGAGCTACTCTACGAGCAGTACTTC
15 TRBJ2-2 NA TRBV29-1 NA CSVLLPGGMYRELFF TGCAGCGTCCTCCTTCCTGGGGGCATGTACCGGGAGCTGTTTTTT
14 TRBJ1-4 NA TRBV2 NA CASSGSRVGEKLFF TGTGCCAGCAGTGGGTCCAGGGTCGGTGAAAAACTGTTTTTT
13 TRBJ2-7 NA TRBV5-1 NA CASSENLGGEQYF TGCGCCAGCAGCGAAAACTTGGGGGGCGAGCAGTACTTC
14 TRBJ1-1 NA TRBV29-1 TRBD1 CSVTTDRERTEAFF TGCAGCGTTACGACCGACAGGGAAAGGACTGAAGCTTTCTTT
14 TRBJ1-2 NA TRBV5-1 NA CASSRQDRGYGYTF TGCGCCAGCAGCCGGCAAGACCGGGGCTATGGCTACACCTTC
17 TRBJ1-6 NA TRBV27 TRBD1 CASSLPGTGTRNSPLHF TGTGCCAGCAGTTTGCCCGGGACAGGGACAAGGAATTCACCCCTCCACTTT
13 TRBJ2-7 once TRBV10-1 TRBD2 CASSRGLAYEQYF TGCGCCAGCAGTAGGGGACTAGCCTACGAGCAGTACTTC
14 TRBJ1-2 NA TRBV19 TRBD1 CASSRDRDGYGYTF TGTGCCAGTAGCCGGGACAGGGATGGCTATGGCTACACCTTC
18 TRBJ2-6 NA TRBV19 TRBD2 CASSIASGGTSGANVLTF TGTGCCAGTAGTATAGCTAGCGGGGGAACCTCTGGGGCCAACGTCCTGACTTTC
18 TRBJ1-2 NA TRBV2 NA CASSEDSGTAFWGYGYTF TGTGCCAGCAGTGAGGACTCGGGCACAGCTTTCTGGGGCTATGGCTACACCTTC
12 TRBJ1-2 few TRBV29-1 NA CSVGGRDYGYTF TGCAGCGTTGGGGGCAGGGACTATGGCTACACCTTC
17 TRBJ2-3 NA TRBV9 NA CASSVVAGATSTDTQYF TGTGCCAGCAGCGTAGTTGCGGGGGCCACTAGCACAGATACGCAGTATTTT
14 TRBJ1-6 NA TRBV9 NA CASSVQAAGSPLHF TGTGCCAGCAGCGTGCAGGCCGCGGGGTCACCCCTCCACTTT
12 TRBJ2-7 NA TRBV11-2 NA CASSLGGRVRYF TGTGCCAGCAGCTTAGGGGGCAGGGTCCGGTACTTC
17 TRBJ1-3 few TRBV11-3 TRBD1 CASSEEDRLNGGNTIYF TGTGCCAGCAGCGAAGAGGACAGGCTCAATGGTGGAAACACCATATATTTT
13 TRBJ1-5 NA TRBV2 NA CASTLGGNQPQHF TGTGCCAGCACCTTGGGGGGTAATCAGCCCCAGCATTTT
15 TRBJ2-7 NA TRBV27 NA CASSLSGRAFYEQYF TGTGCCAGCAGTTTATCGGGCAGGGCGTTCTACGAGCAGTACTTC
17 TRBJ1-2 NA TRBV19 TRBD1 CASSSPTGEGAIYGYTF TGTGCCAGTAGTAGCCCGACAGGGGAAGGGGCTATCTATGGCTACACCTTC
15 TRBJ1-4 NA TRBV2 NA CASSENQGINEKLFF TGTGCCAGCAGTGAGAACCAGGGCATAAATGAAAAACTGTTTTTT
14 TRBJ2-3 NA TRBV30 TRBD1 CAWSGGQGKGTQYF TGTGCCTGGAGTGGGGGACAGGGAAAAGGTACGCAGTATTTT
13 TRBJ2-1 once TRBV24-1 NA CATSGRGTNEQFF TGTGCCACCAGTGGCAGGGGGACTAATGAGCAGTTCTTC
15 TRBJ2-3 once TRBV7-3 TRBD2 CASSPSGGAFDTQYF TGTGCCAGCAGCCCGAGCGGGGGGGCTTTTGATACGCAGTATTTT
13 TRBJ1-1 NA TRBV2 TRBD1 CASGGQGITEAFF TGTGCCAGCGGTGGACAGGGTATCACTGAAGCTTTCTTT
17 TRBJ1-6 few TRBV7-9 NA CASSLGGRISYNSPLHF TGTGCCAGCAGCTTAGGGGGCAGGATCTCCTATAATTCACCCCTCCACTTT
15 TRBJ2-1 NA TRBV7-2 NA CASSEGKGGRNEQFF TGTGCCAGCAGCGAAGGGAAGGGGGGGAGAAATGAGCAGTTCTTC
12 TRBJ2-7 NA TRBV29-1 NA CSAGGPTDEQYF TGCAGCGCCGGCGGCCCCACGGACGAGCAGTACTTC
19 TRBJ2-3 once TRBV5-4 TRBD2 CASSLVSASGGWDTDTQYF TGTGCCAGCAGCTTGGTTTCGGCTAGCGGGGGGTGGGACACAGATACGCAGTATTTT
14 TRBJ1-3 NA TRBV3-1/TRBV3-2 NA CASSRGRSGNTIYF TGTGCCAGCAGCCGAGGAAGGTCTGGAAACACCATATATTTT
14 TRBJ2-3 few TRBV3-1/TRBV3-2 NA CASSSYSSTDTQYF TGTGCCAGTAGCAGTTACTCTAGCACAGATACGCAGTATTTT
15 TRBJ2-3 NA TRBV5-1 TRBD1 CASSLVGQGTDTQYF TGCGCCAGCAGCTTGGTTGGACAGGGCACAGATACGCAGTATTTT
15 TRBJ2-1 NA TRBV7-9 NA CASSLGRTPGDEQFF TGTGCCAGCAGCTTAGGAAGGACACCGGGCGATGAGCAGTTCTTC